This T cell receptor beta chain was recovered during a study of OX40 agonist ivuxolimab in advanced cancers. General study findings and limits: Dose levels from 0.1 to 3.0 mg/kg saw CD4+ and CD8+ blood T cells expand clonally by week 6.

Assay: immunoSEQ multiplex PCR; the TCRdb copy retains only in-frame clones and omits some. The sample consists of tens of thousands of clones, 80% to 90% of them appearing once. This clone was detected once. Its target is not known. This TCR derives from an adult with an advanced solid tumor such as melanoma, head and neck, liver or kidney cancer. The sample consisted of CD4+ or CD8+ T cells sorted from blood, taken in a trial of the OX40 agonist ivuxolimab.

The CDR3 here is CSAYVYNEQFF. DNA for the CDR3: TGCAGTGCCTACGTATACAATGAGCAGTTCTTC. This chain joins TRBV20-1 and TRBJ2-1, with D unresolved. V was clipped by 6 bases and J by 4 bases, with 7 bases between them. CDR3 size: 11 residues. Germline CDR1 reads DFQATT; CDR2 reads SNEGSKA (reference sequence).